This T cell receptor beta chain was sequenced in a study of T-cell reconstitution after alpha-beta-depleted transplantation in children. Study results and limitations: Several hundred graft clones that had expanded were reportedly the source of alpha-beta T cells about two months after transplant. It was surviving recipient T cells and thymic progenitors that gave some patients high TCRbeta diversity at day 60. Newly produced T cells mostly accounted for T-cell counts and diversity one year post-transplant.

Researchers prepared the TCRbeta library using unique molecular identifiers, the study reports. TCRdb ran MiXCR on the PCR reads and lists one entry per CDR3 protein. Of more than 200,000 distinct CDR3 sequences in the sample, more than 20% were seen once. V was pared by 3 bases and J by 15 bases, with 10 bases of the junction left unmatched. Per the germline V gene, CDR1 is SQVTM and CDR2 is ANQGSEA. This CDR3 spans 12 amino acids. Comment on this clonotype: Antigen specificity is unknown.

The chain combines TRBV29-1 with TRBJ2-1; TRBD2 agrees at 8 bases. This receptor was obtained from a girl aged 2 to 9 with Fanconi anemia, due to receive a stem cell transplant. Material: PBMCs, obtained before TCRalphabeta/CD19-depleted stem cell transplant. CDR3 DNA sequence: TGCAGCGTTGATTACACCGGGACTAGGACGTTCTTC. It is translated as CSVDYTGTRTFF.